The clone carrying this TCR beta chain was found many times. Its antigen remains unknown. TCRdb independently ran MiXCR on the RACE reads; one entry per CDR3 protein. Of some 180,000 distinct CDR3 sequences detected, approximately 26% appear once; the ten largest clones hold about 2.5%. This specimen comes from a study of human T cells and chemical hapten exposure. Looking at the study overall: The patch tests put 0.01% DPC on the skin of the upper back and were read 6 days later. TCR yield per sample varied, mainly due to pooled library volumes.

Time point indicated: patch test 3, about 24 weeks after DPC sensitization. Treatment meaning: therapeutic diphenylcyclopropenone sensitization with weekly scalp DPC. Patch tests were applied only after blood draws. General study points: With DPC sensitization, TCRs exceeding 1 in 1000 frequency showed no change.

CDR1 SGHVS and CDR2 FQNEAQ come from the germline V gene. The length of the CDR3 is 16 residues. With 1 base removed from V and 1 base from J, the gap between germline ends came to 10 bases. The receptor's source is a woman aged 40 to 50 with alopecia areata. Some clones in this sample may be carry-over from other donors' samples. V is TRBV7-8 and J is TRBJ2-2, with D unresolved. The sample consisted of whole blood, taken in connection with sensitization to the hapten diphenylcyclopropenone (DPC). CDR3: CASSLGRRENTGELFF. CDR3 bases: TGTGCCAGCAGCTTAGGGCGCCGAGAGAACACCGGGGAGCTGTTTTTT.